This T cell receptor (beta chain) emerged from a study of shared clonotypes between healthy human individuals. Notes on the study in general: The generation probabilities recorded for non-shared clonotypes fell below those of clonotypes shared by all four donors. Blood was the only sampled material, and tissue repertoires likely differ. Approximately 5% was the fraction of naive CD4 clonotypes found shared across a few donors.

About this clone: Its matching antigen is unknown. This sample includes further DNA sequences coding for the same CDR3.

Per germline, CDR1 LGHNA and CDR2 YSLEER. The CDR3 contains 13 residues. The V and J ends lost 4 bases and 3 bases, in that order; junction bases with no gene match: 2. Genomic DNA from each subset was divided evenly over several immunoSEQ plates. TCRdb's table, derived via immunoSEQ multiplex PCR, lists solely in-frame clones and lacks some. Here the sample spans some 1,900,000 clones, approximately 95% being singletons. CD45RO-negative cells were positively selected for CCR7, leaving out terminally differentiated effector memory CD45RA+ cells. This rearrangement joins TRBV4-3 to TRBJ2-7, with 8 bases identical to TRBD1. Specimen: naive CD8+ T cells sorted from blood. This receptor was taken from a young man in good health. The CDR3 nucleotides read TGCGCCAGCAGCCTTGGACAGGGCTACGAGCAGTACTTC. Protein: CASSLGQGYEQYF.